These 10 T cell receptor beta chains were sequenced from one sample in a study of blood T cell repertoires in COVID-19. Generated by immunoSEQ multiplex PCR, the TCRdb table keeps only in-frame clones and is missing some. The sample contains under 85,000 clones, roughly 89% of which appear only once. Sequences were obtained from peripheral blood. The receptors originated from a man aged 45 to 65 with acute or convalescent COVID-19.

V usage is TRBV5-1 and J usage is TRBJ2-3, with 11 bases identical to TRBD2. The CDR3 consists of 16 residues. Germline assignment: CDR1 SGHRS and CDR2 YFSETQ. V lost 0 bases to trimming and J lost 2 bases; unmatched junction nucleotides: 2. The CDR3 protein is CASSLGTSGPTDTQYF. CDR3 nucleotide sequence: TGCGCCAGCAGCTTGGGGACTAGCGGGCCCACAGATACGCAGTATTTT.

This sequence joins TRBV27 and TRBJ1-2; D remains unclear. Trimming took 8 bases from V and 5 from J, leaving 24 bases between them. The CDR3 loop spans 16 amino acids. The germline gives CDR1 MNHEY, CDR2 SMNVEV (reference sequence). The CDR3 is CASRTLLMGQAYGYTF. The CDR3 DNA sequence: TGTGCCAGCCGCACACTCCTAATGGGCCAAGCATATGGCTACACCTTC.

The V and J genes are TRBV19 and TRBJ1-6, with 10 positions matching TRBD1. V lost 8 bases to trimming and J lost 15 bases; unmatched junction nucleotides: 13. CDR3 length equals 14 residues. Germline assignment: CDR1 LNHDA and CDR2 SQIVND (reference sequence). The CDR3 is CASRQGTGARRLHF. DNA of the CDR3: TGTGCCAGTCGACAGGGGACAGGGGCCAGACGCCTCCACTTT. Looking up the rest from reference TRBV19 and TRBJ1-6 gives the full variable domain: DGGITQSPKYLFRKEGQNVTLSCEQNLNHDAMYWYRQDPGQGLRLIYYSQIVNDFQKGDIAEGYSVSREKKESFPLTVTSAQKNPTAFYLCASRQGTGARRLHFGNGTRLTVT.

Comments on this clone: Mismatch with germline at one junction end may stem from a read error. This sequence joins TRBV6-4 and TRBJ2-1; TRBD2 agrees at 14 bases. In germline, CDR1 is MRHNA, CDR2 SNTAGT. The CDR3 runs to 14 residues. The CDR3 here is CASSDETSGRAMVF. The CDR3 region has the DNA TGTGCCAGCAGTGACGAGACTAGCGGGAGGGCCATGGTCTTC.

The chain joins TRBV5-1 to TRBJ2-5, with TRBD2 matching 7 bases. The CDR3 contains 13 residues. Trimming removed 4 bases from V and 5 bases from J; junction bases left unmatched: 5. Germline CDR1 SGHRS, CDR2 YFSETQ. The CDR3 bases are TGCGCCAGCAGCGGGAGGGCCGGGGAGACCCAGTACTTC. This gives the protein CASSGRAGETQYF. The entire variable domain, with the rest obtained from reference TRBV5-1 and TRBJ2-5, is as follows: KAGVTQTPRYLIKTRGQQVTLSCSPISGHRSVSWYQQTPGQGLQFLFEYFSETQRNKGNFPGRFSGRQFSNSRSEMNVSTLELGDSALYLCASSGRAGETQYFGPGTRLLVL.

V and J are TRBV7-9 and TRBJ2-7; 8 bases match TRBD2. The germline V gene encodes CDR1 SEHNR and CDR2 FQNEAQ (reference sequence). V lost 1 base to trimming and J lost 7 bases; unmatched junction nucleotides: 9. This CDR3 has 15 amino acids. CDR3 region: CASSLGHGLAVEQYF. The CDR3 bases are TGTGCCAGCAGCTTAGGGCACGGACTAGCTGTAGAGCAGTACTTC.

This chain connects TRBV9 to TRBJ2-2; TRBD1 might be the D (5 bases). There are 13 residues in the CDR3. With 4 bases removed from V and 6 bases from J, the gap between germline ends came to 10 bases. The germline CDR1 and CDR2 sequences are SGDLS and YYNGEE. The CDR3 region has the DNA TGTGCCAGCAGCAAAGGGGTCGCCGGGGAGCTGTTTTTT. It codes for CASSKGVAGELFF.

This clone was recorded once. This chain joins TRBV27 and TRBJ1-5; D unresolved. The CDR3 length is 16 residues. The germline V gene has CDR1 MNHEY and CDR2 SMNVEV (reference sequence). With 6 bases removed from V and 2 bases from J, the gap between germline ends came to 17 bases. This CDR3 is CASRLSFSIRNQPQHF. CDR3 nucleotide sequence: TGTGCCAGCAGGCTCTCCTTTAGTATCCGCAATCAGCCCCAGCATTTT.

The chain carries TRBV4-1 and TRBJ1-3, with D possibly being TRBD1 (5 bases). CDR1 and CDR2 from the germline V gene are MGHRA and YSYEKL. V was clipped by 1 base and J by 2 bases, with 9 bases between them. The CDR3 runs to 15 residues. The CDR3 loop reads CASSQAGGAGNTIYF. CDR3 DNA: TGCGCCAGCAGCCAAGCTGGGGGGGCTGGAAACACCATATATTTT.

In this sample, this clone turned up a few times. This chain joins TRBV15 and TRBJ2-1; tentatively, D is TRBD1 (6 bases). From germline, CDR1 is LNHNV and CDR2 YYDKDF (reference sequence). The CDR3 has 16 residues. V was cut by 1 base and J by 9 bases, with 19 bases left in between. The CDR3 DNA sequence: TGTGCCACCAGCAGAGGAGGGGGACCCCTCGGCGGTGAGCAGTTCTTC. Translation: CATSRGGGPLGGEQFF.